This T cell receptor (beta chain) comes out of a study of PD-L1 blockade in urothelial cancer. Across the study: Twenty-five of the 29 patients were men with bladder-origin urothelial cancer.

Time point specified: pretreatment peripheral blood. TCRdb's table, derived via immunoSEQ multiplex PCR, lists solely in-frame clones and lacks some. In the table there are just over 50,000 clones, around 80% of which are singletons. The sample in question was PBMCs, obtained around atezolizumab (anti-PD-L1) treatment. The sequence derives from a man between 65 and 80 years old with urothelial cancer.

In DNA form, the CDR3 reads TGTGCCAGCAGCTTAGAGCCCAGCGGGGGGTGGTACCAAGAGACCCAGTACTTC. Translation gives CASSLEPSGGWYQETQYF. The V call is TRBV7-2, the J call TRBJ2-5; 9 bases map to TRBD2. Germline-derived CDR1 and CDR2 are SGHTA and FQGNSA. CDR3 length: 18 amino acids. The J segment lost 0 bases and the V segment lost 1 base, leaving 9 bases of the junction unmatched.